The entry below gives a single TCR beta chain sequence along with its context. This CDR3 is built from 14 residues. The germline V and J ends were trimmed by 2 bases and 4 bases, with 11 bases remaining between them. Germline V gene sequence: CDR1 SEHNR, CDR2 FQNEAQ (reference sequence). This record comes from a study of control samples from healthy donors and cancer patients. Sequenced by immunoSEQ multiplex PCR; TCRdb stores in-frame clones only, minus some. The sample yields 170,000 or so clones, 85% to 95% seen once. The sequencing input was blood. This sequence joins TRBV7-9 and TRBJ2-5; D ambiguous. The receptor was derived from a woman under 30 in good health. CDR3 loop: CASSLLGWGETQYF. CDR3 bases: TGTGCCAGCAGCTTACTGGGATGGGGAGAGACCCAGTACTTC.